The clone carrying this TCR beta chain was counted between two and nine times. Its antigen is not known. CDR3 size: 15 residues. Germline-derived CDR1 and CDR2 are SNHLY and FYNNEI. V was pared by 5 bases and J by 1 base, with 5 bases of the junction left unmatched. These data originate in a study of T cell repertoires in cytomegalovirus infection. Study-level background: Matching HLA type and CMV infection were both indicated by public TCR beta signatures. General observations from the study: It was HLA-C-restricted CMV-specific TCR beta clonotypes that dominated the response ex vivo.

TCRdb re-called the reads through MiXCR, storing one row per CDR3 protein. The sample has approximately 100,000 distinct CDR3 sequences, less than 25% seen once; the top ten hold around 40%. The clonotype was recovered from a human donor in good health (CMV status not recorded). Some clones in this sample may be carry-over from other donors' samples. The chain employs TRBV2 and TRBJ2-3, with TRBD1 matching 8 bases. The specimen sequenced was CD8+ T cells from PBMCs. The CDR3 here is CASSTGQGRTDTQYF. CDR3 in DNA: TGTGCCAGCAGTACAGGACAGGGCCGCACAGATACGCAGTATTTT.